A selection of T cell receptor beta chains follows, all from one sample in a study of control samples from healthy donors and cancer patients. Only in-frame clones appear in the TCRdb table, and some are missing; sequencing was by immunoSEQ multiplex PCR. This table has around 74,000 clones, approximately 92% appearing once. Sequenced material: blood. The receptors originated from a woman aged 55-69 years in good health. Both conserved end residues are part of each CDR3. A D gene is named only where the DNA matches it firmly. Rows give clone size only sometimes, using once, few, many, or a class for an expanded clone.

>15|.|TRBJ2-7|TRBV11-3|TRBD2
TGTGCCAGCAGCTTAGCTAGCGGAAGCTCCTACGAGCAGTACTTC
CASSLASGSSYEQYF
>14|.|TRBJ1-6|TRBV4-3|.
TGCGCCAGCAGCCAAGATCTTGGGGTGAAACCCCTCCACTTT
CASSQDLGVKPLHF
>15|.|TRBJ2-5|TRBV29-1|.
TGCAGCGTTGAAGATTTTCGAGTGCTGGGTGAGACCCAGTACTTC
CSVEDFRVLGETQYF
>17|.|TRBJ2-1|TRBV15|.
TGTGCCACCAGCAGAAAACGACTGCCCGTCGTGTACAATGAGCAGTTCTTC
CATSRKRLPVVYNEQFF
>17|.|TRBJ2-5|TRBV10-3|TRBD2
TGTGCCATCAGTGAGCCAACTAGCGGGACGTACCAAGAGACCCAGTACTTC
CAISEPTSGTYQETQYF
>13|.|TRBJ2-2|TRBV6-2/TRBV6-3|.
TGTGCCAGCAGCCCAAGCAACACCGGGGAGCTGTTTTTT
CASSPSNTGELFF
>14|.|TRBJ1-5|TRBV6-5|TRBD1
TGTGCCAGCAGGACAGGGGCAAACAATCAGCCCCAGCATTTT
CASRTGANNQPQHF
>14|.|TRBJ2-7|TRBV3-1/TRBV3-2|TRBD2
TGTGCCAGCAGCCCAACTAGCGGGGGCTACGAGCAGTACTTC
CASSPTSGGYEQYF
>14|.|TRBJ2-1|TRBV15|TRBD1
TGTGCCACCAGCAGAGGGACAGGGGAGGGTGAGCAGTTCTTC
CATSRGTGEGEQFF
>12|.|TRBJ1-1|TRBV4-3|.
TGCGCCAGCAGCCAACCTAACAGACAAGCTTTCTTT
CASSQPNRQAFF
>14|.|TRBJ1-4|TRBV10-1|TRBD1
TGCGCCAGCAGTGATGACAGGGGCGACGAAAAACTGTTTTTT
CASSDDRGDEKLFF
>15|.|TRBJ2-1|TRBV7-3|TRBD2
TGTGCCAGCAGCCCGACTAGCGGTTCCTACAATGAGCAGTTCTTC
CASSPTSGSYNEQFF
>14|.|TRBJ1-4|TRBV5-1|.
TGCGCCAGCAGCTTCCGGGCCGAGCAAGAAAAACTGTTTTTT
CASSFRAEQEKLFF
>14|.|TRBJ1-5|TRBV30|.
TGTGCCTGGAGTGTGCAGTTATCAGTGGAGCCCCAGCATTTT
CAWSVQLSVEPQHF
>13|.|TRBJ2-5|TRBV7-3|TRBD2
TGTGCCAGCAGCTTCGGGGGGACAGAGACCCAGTACTTC
CASSFGGTETQYF
>15|.|TRBJ2-7|TRBV21-1|.
TGTGCCAGCAGCAGGACTAGCGGGAGGGCCGTCGCGCAGTACTTC
CASSRTSGRAVAQYF
>14|.|TRBJ2-1|TRBV18|TRBD2
TGTGCCAGCTCCCAGCGGGAGGGTTACAATGAGCAGTTCTTC
CASSQREGYNEQFF
>14|.|TRBJ2-2|TRBV28|.
TGTGCCAGCAGAAGGGCAGGGTGGACCGGGGAGCTGTTTTTT
CASRRAGWTGELFF
>13|once|TRBJ2-5|TRBV5-4|TRBD2
TGTGCCAGCAGCTTGCCGGGGGGAGAGACCCAGTACTTC
CASSLPGGETQYF
>16|.|TRBJ1-6|TRBV28|.
TGTGCCAGCAGTCCGGCCGCAGGGGCTCTCGTATCACCCCTCCACTTT
CASSPAAGALVSPLHF
>14|.|TRBJ1-4|TRBV5-1|.
TGCGCCAGCAGATCGCAGGGTACTAATGAAAAACTGTTTTTT
CASRSQGTNEKLFF
>13|.|TRBJ2-1|TRBV27|.
TGTGCCAGCAGTGTGACTCGACGTGATGAGCAGTTCTTC
CASSVTRRDEQFF
>13|.|TRBJ1-1|TRBV11-3|.
TGTGCCAGCAGTCGTAAGATGGACACTGAAGCTTTCTTT
CASSRKMDTEAFF